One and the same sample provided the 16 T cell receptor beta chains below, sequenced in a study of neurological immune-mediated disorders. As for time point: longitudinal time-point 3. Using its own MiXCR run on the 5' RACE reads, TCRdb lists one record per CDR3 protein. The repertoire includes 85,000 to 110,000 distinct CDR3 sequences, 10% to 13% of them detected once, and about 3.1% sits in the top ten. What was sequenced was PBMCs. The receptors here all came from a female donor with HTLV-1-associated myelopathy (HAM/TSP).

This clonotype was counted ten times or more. The CDR3 DNA is TGTGCCAGCGGAGGACAGGGTCCCTACGAGCAGTACTTC. Translated: CASGGQGPYEQYF. The chain uses TRBV9 and TRBJ2-7; TRBD1 agrees at 8 bases. V shed 7 bases, J shed 2 bases, and the junction held 5 bases outside the gene matches. The CDR3 is 13 amino acids. Germline values: CDR1 SGDLS, CDR2 YYNGEE.

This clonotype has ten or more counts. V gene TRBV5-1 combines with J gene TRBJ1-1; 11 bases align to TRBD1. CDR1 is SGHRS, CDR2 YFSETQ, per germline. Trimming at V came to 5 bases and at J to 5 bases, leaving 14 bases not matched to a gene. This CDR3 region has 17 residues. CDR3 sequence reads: CASSYSGTGGIGTEAFF. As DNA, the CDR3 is TGCGCCAGCAGTTACTCCGGGACAGGGGGTATAGGGACTGAAGCTTTCTTT.

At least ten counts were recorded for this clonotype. CDR3 nucleotides: TGCGCCAGCAGCTTAATAGCGGGGGGGCCCGGTGAGCAGTTCTTC. As protein: CASSLIAGGPGEQFF. The chain employs TRBV5-1 and TRBJ2-1, with 11 nucleotides matching TRBD2. The germline V gene encodes CDR1 SGHRS and CDR2 YFSETQ. Germline trimming cut 2 bases from V and 9 bases from J; bases unmatched to any gene: 7. The CDR3 length is 15 residues.

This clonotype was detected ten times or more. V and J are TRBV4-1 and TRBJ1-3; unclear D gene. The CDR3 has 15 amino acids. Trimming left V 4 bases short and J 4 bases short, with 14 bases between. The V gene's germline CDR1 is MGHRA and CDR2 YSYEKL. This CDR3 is CASSLRGEVGNTIYF. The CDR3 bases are TGCGCCAGCAGCCTCCGTGGGGAGGTAGGAAACACCATATATTTT.

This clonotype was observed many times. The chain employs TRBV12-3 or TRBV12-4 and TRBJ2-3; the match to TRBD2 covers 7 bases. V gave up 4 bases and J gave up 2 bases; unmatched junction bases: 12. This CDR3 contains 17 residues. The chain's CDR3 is CASSSSRPGTITDTQYF. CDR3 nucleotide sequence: TGTGCCAGCAGTTCCTCCAGACCCGGGACTATCACAGATACGCAGTATTTT.

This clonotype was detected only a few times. The CDR3 here is CASSLAPSPSTGELFF. The CDR3 DNA sequence: TGCGCCAGCAGCTTGGCTCCCAGCCCATCCACCGGGGAGCTGTTTTTT. The V call is TRBV5-1, the J call TRBJ2-2; no definite D call. This CDR3 has 16 amino acids. CDR1 SGHRS and CDR2 YFSETQ come from the germline V gene. Trimming removed 0 bases from V and 4 bases from J, with 13 bases in between.

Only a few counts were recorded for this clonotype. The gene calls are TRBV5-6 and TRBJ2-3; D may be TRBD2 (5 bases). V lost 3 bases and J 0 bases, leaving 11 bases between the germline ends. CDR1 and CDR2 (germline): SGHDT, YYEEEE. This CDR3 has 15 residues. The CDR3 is CASSSDGRSTDTQYF. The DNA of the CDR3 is TGTGCCAGCAGCTCTGATGGGAGAAGCACAGATACGCAGTATTTT.

The CDR3 spells CASSDGPEGNQPQHF. For the CDR3, the DNA is TGCGCCAGCAGCGATGGTCCGGAGGGCAATCAGCCCCAGCATTTT. V and J are TRBV5-1 and TRBJ1-5; D unresolved. The CDR3 extends over 15 amino acids. From germline, CDR1 is SGHRS and CDR2 YFSETQ. V was trimmed by 4 bases and J by 2 bases, leaving 13 bases between them.

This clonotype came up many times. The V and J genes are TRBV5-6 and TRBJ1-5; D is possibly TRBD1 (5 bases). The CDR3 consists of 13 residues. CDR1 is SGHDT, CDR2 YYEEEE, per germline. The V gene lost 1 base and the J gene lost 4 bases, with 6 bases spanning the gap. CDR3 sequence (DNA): TGTGCCAGCAGCTTGTGGGGGAATCAGCCCCAGCATTTT. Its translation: CASSLWGNQPQHF. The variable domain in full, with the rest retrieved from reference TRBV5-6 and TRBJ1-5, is DAGVTQSPTHLIKTRGQQVTLRCSPKSGHDTVSWYQQALGQGPQFIFQYYEEEERQRGNFPDRFSGHQFPNYSSELNVNALLLGDSALYLCASSLWGNQPQHFGDGTRLSIL.

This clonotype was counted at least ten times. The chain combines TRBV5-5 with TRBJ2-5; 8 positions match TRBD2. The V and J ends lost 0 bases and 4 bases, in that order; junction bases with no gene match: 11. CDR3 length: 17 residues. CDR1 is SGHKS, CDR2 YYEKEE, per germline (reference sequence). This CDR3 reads CASSLGQNSGAGETQYF. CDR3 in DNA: TGTGCCAGCAGCTTGGGTCAAAATAGCGGGGCCGGAGAGACCCAGTACTTC.

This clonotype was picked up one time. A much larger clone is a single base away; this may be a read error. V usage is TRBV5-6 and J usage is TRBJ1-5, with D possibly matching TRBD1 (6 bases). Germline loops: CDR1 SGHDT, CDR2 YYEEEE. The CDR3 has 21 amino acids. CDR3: CASSFKDGEGGAENSNKPQHF. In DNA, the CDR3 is TGTGCCAGCAGCTTTAAGGATGGCGAGGGGGGCGCGGAGAATAGCAATAAGCCCCAGCATTTT.

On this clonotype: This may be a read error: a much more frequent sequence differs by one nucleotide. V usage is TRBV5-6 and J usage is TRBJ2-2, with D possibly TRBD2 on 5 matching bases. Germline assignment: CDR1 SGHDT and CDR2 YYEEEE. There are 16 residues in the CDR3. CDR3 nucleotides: TGTGCCAGCAGCTTGCTAGCCGTTTCGAACACCGTGGAGCTGTTTTTT. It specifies CASSLLAVSNTVELFF.

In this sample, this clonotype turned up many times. The CDR3 loop reads CASSQARADTQYF. CDR3 sequence (DNA): TGCGCCAGCAGCCAAGCCAGAGCAGATACGCAGTATTTT. This chain connects TRBV4-1 to TRBJ2-3; no reliable D call. The length of the CDR3 is 13 residues. Germline assignment: CDR1 MGHRA and CDR2 YSYEKL. V shed 1 base and J shed 4 bases, with 6 bases lying between them.

Here the CDR3 reads CASTRTGDYEQYF. As DNA, the CDR3 is TGTGCCAGCACCCGGACAGGGGACTACGAGCAGTACTTC. The chain combines TRBV28 with TRBJ2-7; 9 nucleotides agree with TRBD1. In germline, CDR1 is MDHEN, CDR2 SYDVKM. J lost 3 bases, V lost 7 bases, and 4 bases had no gene match. CDR3 length: 13 residues.

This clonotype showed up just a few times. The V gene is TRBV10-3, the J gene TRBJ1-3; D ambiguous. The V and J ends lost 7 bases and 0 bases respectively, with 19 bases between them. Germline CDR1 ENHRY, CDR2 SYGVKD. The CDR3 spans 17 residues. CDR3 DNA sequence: TGTGCCATCACTCGGGAGGCCATTTCGCTCTCTGGAAACACCATATATTTT. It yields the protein CAITREAISLSGNTIYF.

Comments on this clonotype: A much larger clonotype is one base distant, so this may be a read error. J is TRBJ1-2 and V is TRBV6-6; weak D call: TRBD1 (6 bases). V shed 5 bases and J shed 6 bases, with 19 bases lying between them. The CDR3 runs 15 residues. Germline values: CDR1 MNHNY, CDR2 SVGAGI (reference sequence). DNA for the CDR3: TGTGCCAGCAGTCTTTCCGCAGGGGAACTCAATGGCTACACCTTC. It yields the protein CASSLSAGELNGYTF.